These 28 T cell receptor beta chains were all obtained from the same sample, sequenced in a study of blood T cell repertoires in COVID-19. Measured with immunoSEQ multiplex PCR; TCRdb has only the in-frame clones, and not every one. Of approximately 220,000 clones in the sample, 75% to 90% were seen once. What was sequenced was peripheral blood. These receptor sequences come from a man in his forties or fifties with acute or convalescent COVID-19.

CDR3 amino acids: CASSWDRPYEQYF. Written as DNA, the CDR3 is TGTGCCAGCAGCTGGGACAGACCCTACGAGCAGTACTTC. The chain carries TRBV7-2 and TRBJ2-7, with 7 bases identical to TRBD1. V lost 4 bases and J lost 2; bases outside the gene matches: 2. The CDR3 covers 13 residues. Germline V lookup: CDR1 SGHTA, CDR2 FQGNSA.

The chain combines TRBV5-1 with TRBJ2-1; TRBD2 agrees at 13 bases. Germline lookup yields CDR1 SGHRS and CDR2 YFSETQ. V lost 0 bases, J lost 8 bases, and 2 bases stayed unmatched. The CDR3 sequence is 15 residues long. The CDR3 protein is CASSLVTSGRDEQFF. CDR3 nucleotides: TGCGCCAGCAGCTTGGTCACTAGCGGGAGGGATGAGCAGTTCTTC.

The chain uses TRBV28 and TRBJ1-6; TRBD1 aligns across 12 bases. V dropped 6 bases and J dropped 3; count of bases not matched to a gene: 12. Germline CDR1 MDHEN, CDR2 SYDVKM. This CDR3 contains 19 residues. CDR3 region: CASRVPGQGATIYNSPLHF. CDR3 DNA sequence: TGTGCCAGCAGAGTTCCGGGACAGGGGGCCACTATCTATAATTCACCCCTCCACTTT.

The chain is built from TRBV15 and TRBJ2-7; the D gene is possibly TRBD1 (6 bases). V lost 1 base, J lost 2 bases, and 12 bases lay in between. From germline, CDR1 is LNHNV and CDR2 YYDKDF (reference sequence). The length of the CDR3 is 15 residues. The DNA of the CDR3 is TGTGCCACCAGCAGAGGAGAGGACAGTACCTACGAGCAGTACTTC. Its translation is CATSRGEDSTYEQYF.

CDR3 DNA: TGTGCCAGCTCACCACCGTCTAGCGGGACGGTTGGCAATGAGCAGTTCTTC. Translated, it gives CASSPPSSGTVGNEQFF. V usage is TRBV18 and J usage is TRBJ2-1; 9 bases align to TRBD2. CDR1 is KGHSH, CDR2 LQKENI, per germline. With V trimmed by 0 bases and J by 6 bases, 9 bases remained unmatched. The CDR3 consists of 17 residues.

The CDR3 DNA reads as TGTGCCAGCAGCGGAGCCCTATCAAACACCGGGGAGCTGTTTTTT. It specifies CASSGALSNTGELFF. This sequence joins TRBV9 and TRBJ2-2; D gene unclear. The CDR3 loop spans 15 amino acids. V lost 3 bases to trimming and J lost 2 bases, with 11 bases between them. Germline lookup yields CDR1 SGDLS and CDR2 YYNGEE.

The V and J genes are TRBV7-3 and TRBJ2-3; D not certain. CDR1 and CDR2 from the germline V gene are SGHTA and FQGTGA. The CDR3 runs 14 residues. Trimming cost V 2 bases and J 1 base, with 7 bases left between them. The chain's CDR3 is CASSLFPGTDTQYF. The CDR3 DNA sequence: TGTGCCAGCAGCTTATTCCCGGGCACAGATACGCAGTATTTT.

This chain joins TRBV15 and TRBJ2-2; TRBD2 matches 11 bases. Germline CDR1 is LNHNV and CDR2 is YYDKDF (reference sequence). The CDR3 is 18 amino acids. V trimming: 1 base; J trimming: 6 bases; junction bases outside the gene matches: 10. DNA of the CDR3: TGTGCCACCAGCAGAGGGTTTAGGACTAGCGGGCTTCCCGGGGAGCTGTTTTTT. It is translated as CATSRGFRTSGLPGELFF.

This clone was recorded once. The genes are TRBV5-1 and TRBJ2-4, with TRBD1 matching 8 bases. The trim removed 4 bases at V and 3 bases at J, leaving 6 bases unmatched. The CDR3 is 15 residues long. CDR1 SGHRS and CDR2 YFSETQ come from the germline V gene. The DNA of the CDR3 is TGCGCCAGCAGCCCCGGACAGGGAGGCAAAAACATTCAGTACTTC. This codes for CASSPGQGGKNIQYF.

J is TRBJ1-3 and V is TRBV2, with 9 bases identical to TRBD1. This CDR3 has 19 residues. V shed 0 bases and J 0 bases; nucleotides not matched to a gene: 9. Looked up from germline, CDR1 is SNHLY and CDR2 is FYNNEI. The CDR3 sequence: CASSEARFGGQGSGNTIYF. In DNA form, the CDR3 reads TGTGCCAGCAGTGAAGCGCGATTTGGGGGACAGGGCTCTGGAAACACCATATATTTT.

This chain links TRBV7-9 with TRBJ1-1; D call uncertain. The CDR3 is 12 residues long. The germline gives CDR1 SEHNR, CDR2 FQNEAQ (reference sequence). V dropped 6 bases and J dropped 1 base, with 6 bases sitting between them. The CDR3 sequence: CASRLQNTEAFF. CDR3 nucleotide sequence: TGTGCCAGCAGGTTACAGAACACTGAAGCTTTCTTT.

The chain carries TRBV6-5 and TRBJ2-3; D is ambiguous. The germline V gene has CDR1 MNHEY and CDR2 SVGAGI. Trimming stripped 0 bases from V and 1 base from J, with 11 bases between. This CDR3 has 16 amino acids. The CDR3 is CASSYSRRSGTDTQYF. The DNA for the CDR3 is TGTGCCAGCAGTTACTCAAGGCGAAGCGGCACAGATACGCAGTATTTT.

The chain has TRBV6-5 and TRBJ1-1; D gene ambiguous. V lost 0 bases and J lost 6, with 8 bases in between. The germline CDR1 and CDR2 sequences are MNHEY and SVGAGI. CDR3 length: 13 amino acids. The CDR3 protein is CASSYSATAEAFF. CDR3 nucleotide sequence: TGTGCCAGCAGTTACTCGGCAACAGCTGAAGCTTTCTTT.

The genes are TRBV3-1 (or the pseudogene TRBV3-2) and TRBJ1-1, with TRBD1 as a possible D gene (6 bases). This CDR3 spans 14 amino acids. CDR1 is LGHDT, CDR2 YNNKEL, per germline (reference sequence). With 1 base removed from V and 5 bases from J, the gap between germline ends came to 11 bases. The CDR3 sequence is CASSQVGARTEAFF. The CDR3 bases are TGTGCCAGCAGCCAAGTGGGGGCGCGAACTGAAGCTTTCTTT.

The chain couples TRBV19 to TRBJ1-5; D might be TRBD1 (6 bases). CDR3 length: 17 amino acids. The V gene's germline CDR1 is LNHDA and CDR2 SQIVND (reference sequence). V gave up 6 bases and J gave up 4 bases, with 22 bases separating them. CDR3 nucleotides: TGTGCCAGTAGGAGGGGGGGTCCCCGGTGGGTTAATCAGCCCCAGCATTTT. Translating it yields CASRRGGPRWVNQPQHF.

CDR3 region: CASRYTGGAGELFF. The CDR3 region has the DNA TGTGCCAGTAGGTACACAGGGGGTGCCGGGGAGCTGTTTTTT. J is TRBJ2-2 and V is TRBV19; 8 bases align to TRBD1. The CDR3 is 14 amino acids. Looked up from germline, CDR1 is LNHDA and CDR2 is SQIVND (reference sequence). V lost 6 bases to trimming and J lost 6 bases; unmatched junction nucleotides: 6.

This chain links TRBV6-6 with TRBJ2-1, with 14 bases identical to TRBD2. The CDR3 consists of 15 residues. Per germline, CDR1 MNHNY and CDR2 SVGAGI (reference sequence). J lost 9 bases, V lost 8 bases, and 9 bases had no gene match. In DNA form, the CDR3 reads TGTGCCAGCCGTTCGACTAGCGGGAGGGCCGGTGAGCAGTTCTTC. Its translation: CASRSTSGRAGEQFF.

The chain carries TRBV4-1 and TRBJ2-5; 8 bases align to TRBD1. Germline V CDR1 and CDR2: MGHRA, YSYEKL. The CDR3 totals 20 residues. Unmatched junction bases numbered 18, after V lost 2 bases and J lost 1 base. CDR3 in DNA: TGCGCCAGCAGCCAACCGAGGGGACAGGTTATGCCAGGGGGCCAAGAGACCCAGTACTTC. Amino acids: CASSQPRGQVMPGGQETQYF.

The chain combines TRBV19 with TRBJ2-3; 10 bases line up with TRBD1. Germline V gene data show CDR1 as LNHDA and CDR2 as SQIVND (reference sequence). V lost 3 bases, J lost 5 bases, and 5 bases stayed unmatched. The CDR3 has 15 amino acids. CDR3 in DNA: TGTGCCAGTAGTATTGAGGGACAGGGGATAGATACGCAGTATTTT. The encoded protein is CASSIEGQGIDTQYF.

As for this clone: Other DNA sequences in this sample translate to the same CDR3. The chain combines TRBV9 with TRBJ1-5; D not certain. CDR3 length: 15 amino acids. Deletions cut 7 bases from V and 2 bases from J, with 16 bases between. Germline V gene data show CDR1 as SGDLS and CDR2 as YYNGEE. The CDR3 region has the DNA TGTGCCAGCTCAGCGGGATCCCTGGGCAATCAGCCCCAGCATTTT. Translating gives CASSAGSLGNQPQHF.

J is TRBJ2-3 and V is TRBV12-3 or TRBV12-4; D might be TRBD2 (7 bases). V was trimmed by 6 bases and J by 4 bases, leaving 11 bases between them. This CDR3 spans 13 amino acids. This chain's CDR3 is CASRPGGPDTQYF. CDR3 in DNA: TGTGCCAGCAGACCGGGGGGCCCAGATACGCAGTATTTT.

J is TRBJ2-7 and V is TRBV6-5, with a tentative D call TRBD1 (6 bases). V lost 7 bases and J lost 6, with 19 bases in between. The germline V gene has CDR1 MNHEY and CDR2 SVGAGI. The length of the CDR3 is 14 residues. DNA of the CDR3: TGTGCCAGCACCTCGGCACAGGGTAGTTTCGAGCAGTACTTC. Translating it yields CASTSAQGSFEQYF.

V is TRBV11-3 and J is TRBJ2-1, with a weak D call TRBD1 (6 bases). Germline V gene lookup returns CDR1 SGHNT and CDR2 YENEEA. The CDR3 is 15 amino acids. Trimming pared 3 bases from V and 3 bases from J, leaving 12 bases between. The CDR3 spells CASSLGAGVYNEQFF. The CDR3 DNA is TGTGCCAGCAGCTTGGGGGCAGGGGTCTACAATGAGCAGTTCTTC.

This clone showed up just once. Here the CDR3 reads CSVEVVGQGDGYTF. Here the CDR3 DNA reads TGCAGCGTTGAAGTCGTCGGACAGGGAGATGGCTACACCTTC. The J gene is TRBJ1-2, the V gene TRBV29-1; 8 bases map to TRBD1. Germline values: CDR1 SQVTM, CDR2 ANQGSEA. V shed 1 base, J shed 6 bases, and the junction held 7 bases outside the gene matches. This CDR3 is built from 14 residues.

The chain couples TRBV6-5 to TRBJ2-7, with D tentatively TRBD1 (6 bases). Germline CDR1 and CDR2: MNHEY and SVGAGI. The V and J ends lost 2 bases and 0 bases respectively, with 14 bases between them. The CDR3 loop spans 16 amino acids. The CDR3 region is CASSYADSPDSYEQYF. The CDR3 bases are TGTGCCAGCAGTTACGCGGACAGTCCCGACTCCTACGAGCAGTACTTC.

J is TRBJ1-1 and V is TRBV11-3, with D possibly being TRBD1 (6 bases). CDR1 is SGHNT, CDR2 YENEEA, per germline. V was clipped by 6 bases and J by 3 bases, with 14 bases between them. This CDR3 is built from 14 residues. The DNA of the CDR3 is TGTGCCAGCAGTCGACGGACAGACGACACTGAAGCTTTCTTT. Protein product: CASSRRTDDTEAFF. Complete variable domain (other parts from reference TRBV11-3 and TRBJ1-1): EAGVVQSPRYKIIEKKQPVAFWCNPISGHNTLYWYLQNLGQGPELLIRYENEEAVDDSQLPKDRFSAERLKGVDSTLKIQPAELGDSAVYLCASSRRTDDTEAFFGQGTRLTVV.

This chain connects TRBV30 to TRBJ1-4; 10 bases are a match to TRBD1. Germline loops: CDR1 GTSNPN, CDR2 SVGIG (reference sequence). CDR3 length: 13 residues. The CDR3 spells CAVSGTGVGKLFF. The CDR3 DNA is TGTGCGGTATCCGGGACAGGGGTTGGAAAACTGTTTTTT. Using reference TRBV30 and TRBJ1-4 for the parts outside the CDR3, the full variable domain is SQTIHQWPATLVQPVGSPLSLECTVEGTSNPNLYWYRQAAGRGLQLLFYSVGIGQISSEVPQNLSASRPQDRQFILSSKKLLLSDSGFYLCAVSGTGVGKLFFGSGTQLSVL.

V is TRBV18 and J is TRBJ2-5; maybe TRBD2 (5 bases). V lost 0 bases and J lost 0, with 14 bases in between. The length of the CDR3 is 17 residues. The germline CDR1 and CDR2 sequences are KGHSH and LQKENI. The CDR3, as DNA: TGTGCCAGCTCACCACCGAGGGCAGAAGATTACCAAGAGACCCAGTACTTC. Protein: CASSPPRAEDYQETQYF.